These 23 T cell receptor beta chains were all obtained from the same sample, sequenced in a study of cytomegalovirus exposure and HLA in healthy donors. The primer mix had 60 Vbeta and 13 Jbeta primers. This table comes from immunoSEQ multiplex PCR, and its TCRdb copy is limited to in-frame clones, with some not included. This sample has 74,000 or so clones, with 68% found just once. The sample taken for sequencing was PBMCs. The receptors were sampled from a young woman in good health and CMV-seronegative.

The chain has TRBV7-3 and TRBJ2-1; no clear D. The germline CDR1 and CDR2 sequences are SGHTA and FQGTGA. There are 12 residues in the CDR3. The V end was cut by 4 bases, the J end by 6 bases, with 7 bases between. Here the CDR3 reads CASSSSRNEQFF. The CDR3 coding sequence is TGTGCCAGCAGCTCCTCCCGCAATGAGCAGTTCTTC.

This clone was counted once. V is TRBV30 and J is TRBJ2-7, with 7 bases matching TRBD1. The V segment lost 0 bases and the J segment 5 bases; nucleotides outside the gene matches: 10. Germline V gene sequence: CDR1 GTSNPN, CDR2 SVGIG (reference sequence). This CDR3 region has 15 residues. The CDR3: CAWSVIDRVNDEQYF. The CDR3 region has the DNA TGTGCCTGGAGTGTAATCGACAGGGTGAACGACGAGCAGTACTTC. Drawing the rest from reference TRBV30 and TRBJ2-7, the complete variable domain is SQTIHQWPATLVQPVGSPLSLECTVEGTSNPNLYWYRQAAGRGLQLLFYSVGIGQISSEVPQNLSASRPQDRQFILSSKKLLLSDSGFYLCAWSVIDRVNDEQYFGPGTRLTVT.

This chain uses TRBV7-6 with TRBJ2-5; TRBD2 matches 13 bases. This CDR3 spans 16 amino acids. V gave up 5 bases and J gave up 2 bases; unmatched junction bases: 5. Germline values: CDR1 SGHVS, CDR2 FNYEAQ. DNA for the CDR3: TGTGCCAGCAGCGATCTGACTAGCGGGGGGCAAGAGACCCAGTACTTC. Encoded protein: CASSDLTSGGQETQYF.

The chain carries TRBV30 and TRBJ2-7; D may be TRBD2 (6 bases). The germline CDR1 and CDR2 sequences are GTSNPN and SVGIG (reference sequence). This CDR3 region has 14 residues. V was pared by 0 bases and J by 2 bases, with 11 bases between. CDR3 bases: TGTGCCTGGAGTGTATACGGAGGGCCCTACGAGCAGTACTTC. Residues: CAWSVYGGPYEQYF.

The genes are TRBV19 and TRBJ1-1, with D perhaps TRBD1 (5 bases). Between the trimmed V and J ends, which lost 5 bases and 2 bases, there was a span of 12 bases. Germline CDR1 reads LNHDA; CDR2 reads SQIVND (reference sequence). This CDR3 contains 14 residues. The DNA of the CDR3 is TGTGCCAGTAGTGCCCGGGGGTACAACACTGAAGCTTTCTTT. Amino acids: CASSARGYNTEAFF. Combining the CDR3 with reference TRBV19 and TRBJ1-1 gives the whole variable domain DGGITQSPKYLFRKEGQNVTLSCEQNLNHDAMYWYRQDPGQGLRLIYYSQIVNDFQKGDIAEGYSVSREKKESFPLTVTSAQKNPTAFYLCASSARGYNTEAFFGQGTRLTVV.

V is TRBV11-2 and J is TRBJ1-1; D gene uncertain. Per germline, CDR1 SGHAT and CDR2 FQNNGV. The CDR3 has 13 residues. V was trimmed by 3 bases and J by 5 bases, leaving 10 bases between them. The CDR3 protein is CASSFRRETEAFF. In DNA form, the CDR3 reads TGTGCCAGCAGCTTCAGACGGGAAACTGAAGCTTTCTTT.

The rearrangement links TRBV28 to TRBJ1-1, with TRBD1 as a possible D gene (6 bases). The CDR3 is 15 amino acids. The germline gives CDR1 MDHEN, CDR2 SYDVKM. V was shortened by 6 bases and J by 3 bases, with 17 bases between the two germline ends. In nucleotides, the CDR3 is TGTGCCAGCAGCCCAGGACAGTTTTCCGACACTGAAGCTTTCTTT. Its protein product is CASSPGQFSDTEAFF.

The V and J genes are TRBV7-8 and TRBJ1-1; D is perhaps TRBD1 (6 bases). Trimming took off 5 bases at V and 4 bases at J, with 17 bases between the two ends. CDR3 length: 15 amino acids. In germline, CDR1 is SGHVS, CDR2 FQNEAQ. The CDR3 nucleotides read TGTGCCAGCAGCCCCAACAGGGTATCTTCCACTGAAGCTTTCTTT. As protein: CASSPNRVSSTEAFF.

Comments on this clone: At one of its ends the junction is not consistent with the germline gene, which may arise from a read error. The CDR3 region has the DNA TGTGCCAGCAGCTCTAAGCGGGGGAATCAGCAGGTCTTC. This sequence encodes CASSSKRGNQQVF. This chain joins TRBV11-2 and TRBJ1-2; D is possibly TRBD1 (5 bases). Per germline, CDR1 SGHAT and CDR2 FQNNGV. The CDR3 contains 13 residues.

Here the CDR3 reads CASSLGRRSSYEQYF. The CDR3 DNA sequence: TGTGCCAGCAGCTTAGGTCGCAGAAGCTCCTACGAGCAGTACTTC. The V gene is TRBV7-8, the J gene TRBJ2-7; D call uncertain. Trimming stripped 1 base from V and 0 bases from J, with 10 bases between. CDR1 is SGHVS, CDR2 FQNEAQ, per germline. The CDR3 totals 15 residues.

The V and J genes are TRBV11-2 and TRBJ2-3, with 8 bases matching TRBD2. V shed 6 bases and J 3 bases; nucleotides not matched to a gene: 8. Germline V gene lookup returns CDR1 SGHAT and CDR2 FQNNGV. The CDR3 spans 15 residues. In DNA form, the CDR3 reads TGTGCCAGCAGTATTACGGGGGGGGTGACAGATACGCAGTATTTT. It yields the protein CASSITGGVTDTQYF.

The CDR3 nucleotides are TGTGCCAGCAGCCTGTCGACAGTAAACTATGGCTACACCTTC. Protein product: CASSLSTVNYGYTF. The chain joins TRBV7-8 to TRBJ1-2, with D maybe TRBD1 (5 bases). Germline-derived CDR1 and CDR2 are SGHVS and FQNEAQ. Deletions cut 5 bases from V and 2 bases from J, with 12 bases between. CDR3 length: 14 residues.

The genes are TRBV2 and TRBJ2-1, with 14 bases that match TRBD2. After removal of 7 bases from V and 8 bases from J, the junction contained 4 bases not matched to a gene. The CDR3 is 14 residues long. From germline, CDR1 is SNHLY and CDR2 FYNNEI. CDR3 region: CASKTSGGAYEQFF. DNA for the CDR3: TGTGCCAGCAAGACTAGCGGGGGGGCCTATGAGCAGTTCTTC. Complete variable domain (other parts from reference TRBV2 and TRBJ2-1): EPEVTQTPSHQVTQMGQEVILRCVPISNHLYFYWYRQILGQKVEFLVSFYNNEISEKSEIFDDQFSVERPDGSNFTLKIRSTKLEDSAMYFCASKTSGGAYEQFFGPGTRLTVL.

V and J are TRBV25-1 and TRBJ2-4; 7 bases line up with TRBD1. From germline, CDR1 is MGHDK and CDR2 SYGVNS. This CDR3 has 14 residues. V lost 3 bases to trimming and J lost 2 bases; unmatched junction nucleotides: 1. The CDR3 region is CASSETGSKNIQYF. CDR3 sequence (DNA): TGTGCCAGCAGTGAGACAGGGTCCAAAAACATTCAGTACTTC.

The chain couples TRBV4-1 to TRBJ1-6, with 8 bases that match TRBD1. The CDR3 is made up of 17 amino acids. Germline assignment: CDR1 MGHRA and CDR2 YSYEKL. V was clipped by 2 bases and J by 9 bases; unmatched bases: 12. For the CDR3, the DNA is TGCGCCAGCAGCCAAATTCGGACAGGGTGGCATACTTCACCCCTCCACTTT. It codes for CASSQIRTGWHTSPLHF.

The sample holds a few counts of this clone. The CDR3 is CASTPTMNTEAFF. The CDR3 bases are TGTGCCAGCACCCCCACTATGAACACTGAAGCTTTCTTT. The rearrangement links TRBV2 to TRBJ1-1; no clear D. The CDR3 covers 13 residues. V was clipped by 7 bases and J by 0 bases, with 9 bases between them. Germline CDR1 is SNHLY and CDR2 is FYNNEI.

This clone was found a few times. The V and J genes are TRBV2 and TRBJ1-1; no clear D gene. This CDR3 is built from 14 residues. V lost 6 bases and J lost 1, with 12 bases in between. Germline CDR1 is SNHLY and CDR2 is FYNNEI. CDR3 DNA sequence: TGTGCCAGCAGCGCTAGCCCGGGGAACACTGAAGCTTTCTTT. Protein sequence: CASSASPGNTEAFF.

The CDR3 loop reads CSATSGGQETQYF. The CDR3 DNA follows: TGCAGCGCGACTAGCGGAGGCCAAGAGACCCAGTACTTC. This chain joins TRBV29-1 and TRBJ2-5, with 9 bases identical to TRBD2. The CDR3 covers 13 residues. The V segment lost 7 bases and the J segment 1 base; nucleotides outside the gene matches: 4. Germline lookup yields CDR1 SQVTM and CDR2 ANQGSEA.

V gene TRBV5-3 combines with J gene TRBJ2-5; 9 bases are a match to TRBD2. TRBV5-3 is an ORF; its function is uncertain. This CDR3 spans 16 amino acids. V dropped 4 bases and J dropped 1; count of bases not matched to a gene: 8. The CDR3 is CARSHAGGVFQETQYF. The CDR3 bases are TGTGCCAGAAGCCATGCGGGGGGGGTATTCCAAGAGACCCAGTACTTC.

The chain links TRBV11-3 to TRBJ2-3; D is possibly TRBD2 (6 bases). Trimming pared 0 bases from V and 2 bases from J, leaving 9 bases between. The CDR3 sequence is 15 residues long. Germline-derived CDR1 and CDR2 are SGHNT and YENEEA. CDR3 in amino acids: CASSLDGGVTDTQYF. In nucleotides, the CDR3 is TGTGCCAGCAGCTTAGACGGCGGGGTCACAGATACGCAGTATTTT.

The V call is TRBV10-3, the J call TRBJ2-5; TRBD1 matches at 11 bases. CDR3 length: 16 amino acids. The V gene end was trimmed by 2 bases and the J gene end by 7 bases; junction bases not matched to a gene: 9. Germline assignment: CDR1 ENHRY and CDR2 SYGVKD. The CDR3 nucleotides are TGTGCCATCAGTGAGCCCGGGACAGGGGGTTCGGGGACCCAGTACTTC. This codes for CAISEPGTGGSGTQYF.

V usage is TRBV11-2 and J usage is TRBJ1-1; 7 bases align to TRBD1. The CDR3 is made up of 18 amino acids. CDR1 and CDR2 (germline): SGHAT, FQNNGV. V dropped 4 bases and J dropped 0; count of bases not matched to a gene: 14. This CDR3 is CASSSGGHRGWMNTEAFF. The CDR3 coding sequence is TGTGCCAGCAGCTCGGGGGGGCACAGGGGATGGATGAACACTGAAGCTTTCTTT.

This chain joins TRBV21-1 and TRBJ1-5; the D call in the table, TRBD1, was not verified against the DNA. TRBV21-1 is classified as a pseudogene. The CDR3 loop spans 18 amino acids. The CDR3 DNA sequence: TGTGCCAGCAGCAAACCCCTCCGACAGGACCGGAGCAATCAGCCCCAGCATTTT. Encoded protein: CASSKPLRQDRSNQPQHF.